The present entry profiles one TCR beta chain with its context. Germline V gene sequence: CDR1 GTSNPN, CDR2 SVGIG (reference sequence). Trimming cost V 5 bases and J 1 base; bases outside gene matches: 3. The CDR3 extends over 13 amino acids. A 5'RACE reaction primed in the constant segment made cDNA libraries of TCR alpha and TCR beta, and these carried sample barcodes and UMIs. TCRdb redid the calling of the 5' RACE reads with MiXCR, one entry per CDR3 protein. The table lists about 620,000 distinct CDR3 sequences, more than 15% of them singletons. The data belong to a study of T-cell memory formation after mild COVID-19.

The chain has TRBV30 and TRBJ2-7, with TRBD2 matching over 9 bases. The source of this sequence is an adult woman who had mild COVID-19 (a few samples of this study predate the infection). Cell type and time point are not known. The sample was PBMCs or a T cell subset sorted from them (not recorded which). CDR3 residues: CAWGLAKSYEQYF. As DNA, the CDR3 is TGTGCCTGGGGACTAGCGAAATCCTACGAGCAGTACTTC.